This T cell receptor (beta chain) was found in a study of PD-1 blockade in classical Hodgkin lymphoma (dated by TCRdb to 2018 to 2020). As for the study more broadly: To define a peripheral blood immune signature of response to PD-1 blockade in classical Hodgkin lymphoma, the study combined TCR beta sequencing with CyTOF. Broad study findings and their caveats: Baseline TCR diversity was reported as lower in newly diagnosed patients than in healthy donors, and lower still in relapsed/refractory patients. Only a single clinical trial cohort was studied, and what caused the repertoire differences, possibly disease activity or prior therapy, remained undefined.

Genomic DNA was isolated using the Qiagen DNeasy kit from unsorted PBMCs as well as from negatively selected CD4+ and CD8+ fractions. Amplification of TCR beta CDR3 regions was done by immunoSEQ multiplex PCR with primers that anneal to V and J segments. A synthetic immune receptor repertoire was used to minimize amplification bias, and any residual bias was removed computationally once sequencing was done. The study's own analysis went as follows. Custom Python scripts were used to quantify repertoire diversity as the Shannon entropy index. The unsorted, CD4+ and CD8+ repertoires were each analyzed separately, with the exception of combined analyses, where CD4+ and CD8+ sequences were merged in silico. Drawn from immuneACCESS, this table holds only the in-frame rearrangements with V and J called that TCRdb kept. Clones are partly lost; checked studies trace under half to an unresolved V gene and leave the rest unexplained. The D gene and trimming were derived from the DNA, and the V and J assignments and clone size from that table. Across this sample there are under 40,000 clones, with about 88% seen only once. The ten largest make up approximately 1.2% of the sample.

The time point label on this specimen signifies: newly diagnosed, previously untreated cHL patient sample. A Miltenyi CD4+ T cell isolation kit was used for magnetic negative selection to purify CD4+ T cells from thawed PBMCs. As a comparison group for the relapsed/refractory trial patients, PBMCs from patients with newly diagnosed, previously untreated classical Hodgkin lymphoma were sequenced. After peripheral blood was drawn into 8 mL Vacutainer Cell Preparation Tubes, PBMCs were isolated by centrifugation and then cryopreserved. Purified CD4+ and CD8+ fractions were generated only in cases for which an additional PBMC sample was available. Magnetically labelled cells were removed on LS columns in a quadroMACS separator, and the flow-through was collected as the purified fraction. This clone turned up a few times. The antigen it recognizes is unknown. Base qualities are not provided; no much larger clone lies one nucleotide away.

The CDR3 holds 17 amino acids from the cysteine to the phenylalanine. Only the CDR3 DNA stays, 51 bases, in frame from base 1. V is pruned by 1 base and J by 2 bases, leaving 9 bases of the junction without a gene match. The germline V gene gives CDR1 as SGHVS and CDR2 as FNYEAQ. This TCR came from a human donor with classical Hodgkin lymphoma. Sequenced sample: CD4+ T cells from blood. This chain is built from TRBV7-6 and TRBJ2-3, with 7 central nucleotides matching TRBD2. The DNA sequence is as follows: TGTGCCAGCAGCTTAGGGCCCCAGAGCGGGAACACAGATACGCAGTATTTT. Translated, it reads CASSLGPQSGNTDTQYF.